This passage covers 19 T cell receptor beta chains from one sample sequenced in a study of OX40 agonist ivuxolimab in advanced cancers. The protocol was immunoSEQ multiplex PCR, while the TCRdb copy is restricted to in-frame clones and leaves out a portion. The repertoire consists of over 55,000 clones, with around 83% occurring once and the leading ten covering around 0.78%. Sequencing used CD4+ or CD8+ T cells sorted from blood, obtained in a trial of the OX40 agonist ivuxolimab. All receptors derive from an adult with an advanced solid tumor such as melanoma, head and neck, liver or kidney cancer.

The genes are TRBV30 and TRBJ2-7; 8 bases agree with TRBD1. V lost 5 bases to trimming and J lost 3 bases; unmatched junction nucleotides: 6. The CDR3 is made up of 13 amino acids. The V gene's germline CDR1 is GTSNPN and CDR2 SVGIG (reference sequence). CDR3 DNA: TGTGCCTGGGAAGGACAGGGACTCTACGAGCAGTACTTC. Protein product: CAWEGQGLYEQYF.

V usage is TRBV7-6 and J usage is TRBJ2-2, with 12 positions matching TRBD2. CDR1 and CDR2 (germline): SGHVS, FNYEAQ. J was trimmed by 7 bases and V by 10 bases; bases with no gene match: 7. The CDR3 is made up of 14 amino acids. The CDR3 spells CATRTSGDGGELFF. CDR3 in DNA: TGTGCCACCCGGACTAGCGGGGACGGCGGGGAGCTGTTTTTT.

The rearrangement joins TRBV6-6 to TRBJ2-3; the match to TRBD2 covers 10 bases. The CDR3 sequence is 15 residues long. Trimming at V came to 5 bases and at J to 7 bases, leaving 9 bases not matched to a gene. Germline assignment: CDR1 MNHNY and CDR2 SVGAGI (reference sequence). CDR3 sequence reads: CASSRSLAGVNTQYF. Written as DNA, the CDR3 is TGTGCCAGCAGTCGCTCCCTAGCGGGAGTGAATACGCAGTATTTT.

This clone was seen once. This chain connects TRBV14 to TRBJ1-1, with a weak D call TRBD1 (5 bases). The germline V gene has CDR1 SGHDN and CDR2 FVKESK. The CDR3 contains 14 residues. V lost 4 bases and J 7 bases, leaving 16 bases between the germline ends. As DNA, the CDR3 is TGTGCCAGCAGCCGACTACAGGACTCTCGTGAAGCTTTCTTT. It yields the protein CASSRLQDSREAFF.

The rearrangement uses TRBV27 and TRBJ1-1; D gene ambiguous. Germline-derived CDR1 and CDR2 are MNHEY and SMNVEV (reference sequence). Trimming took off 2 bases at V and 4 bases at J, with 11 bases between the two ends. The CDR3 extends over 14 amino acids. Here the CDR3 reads CASSLGPLATEAFF. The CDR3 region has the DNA TGTGCCAGCAGTTTAGGGCCACTGGCCACTGAAGCTTTCTTT.

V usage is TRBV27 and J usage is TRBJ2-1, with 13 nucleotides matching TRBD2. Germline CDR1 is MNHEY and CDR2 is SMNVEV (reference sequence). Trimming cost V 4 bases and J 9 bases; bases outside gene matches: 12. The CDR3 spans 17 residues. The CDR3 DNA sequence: TGTGCCAGCAGTTCAAACCTCGAACTAGCGGGGGGGCTTGAGCAGTTCTTC. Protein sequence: CASSSNLELAGGLEQFF.

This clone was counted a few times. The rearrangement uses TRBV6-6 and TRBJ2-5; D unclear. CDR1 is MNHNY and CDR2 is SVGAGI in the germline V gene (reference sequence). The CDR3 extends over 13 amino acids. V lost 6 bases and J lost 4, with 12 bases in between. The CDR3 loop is CASSQTTRETQYF. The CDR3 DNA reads TGTGCCAGCAGCCAGACAACGCGAGAGACCCAGTACTTC.

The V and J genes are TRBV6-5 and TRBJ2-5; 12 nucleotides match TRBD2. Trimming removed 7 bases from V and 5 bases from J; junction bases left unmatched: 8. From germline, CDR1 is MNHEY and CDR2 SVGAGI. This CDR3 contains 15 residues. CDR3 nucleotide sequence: TGTGCCAGCATGCTAGCGGGAGGGCTAGGGGAGACCCAGTACTTC. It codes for CASMLAGGLGETQYF.

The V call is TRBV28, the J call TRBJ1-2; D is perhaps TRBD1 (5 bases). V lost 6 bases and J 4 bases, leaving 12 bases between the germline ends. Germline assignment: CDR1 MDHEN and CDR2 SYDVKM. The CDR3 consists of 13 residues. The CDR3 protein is CASRGGYGYGYTF. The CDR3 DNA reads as TGTGCCAGCAGGGGGGGGTACGGCTATGGCTACACCTTC.

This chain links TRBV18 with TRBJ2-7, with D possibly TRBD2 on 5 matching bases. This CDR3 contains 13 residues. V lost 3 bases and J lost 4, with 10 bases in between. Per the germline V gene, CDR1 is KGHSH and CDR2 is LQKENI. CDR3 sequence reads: CASSPSSEYEQYF. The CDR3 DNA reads TGTGCCAGCTCACCCAGTAGCGAATACGAGCAGTACTTC. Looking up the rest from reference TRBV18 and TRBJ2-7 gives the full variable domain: NAGVMQNPRHLVRRRGQEARLRCSPMKGHSHVYWYRQLPEEGLKFMVYLQKENIIDESGMPKERFSAEFPKEGPSILRIQQVVRGDSAAYFCASSPSSEYEQYFGPGTRLTVT.

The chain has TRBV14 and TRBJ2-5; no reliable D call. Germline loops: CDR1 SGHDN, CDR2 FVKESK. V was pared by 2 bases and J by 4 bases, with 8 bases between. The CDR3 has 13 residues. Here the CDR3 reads CASSQPFSETQYF. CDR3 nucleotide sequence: TGTGCCAGCAGCCAACCTTTCTCAGAGACCCAGTACTTC.

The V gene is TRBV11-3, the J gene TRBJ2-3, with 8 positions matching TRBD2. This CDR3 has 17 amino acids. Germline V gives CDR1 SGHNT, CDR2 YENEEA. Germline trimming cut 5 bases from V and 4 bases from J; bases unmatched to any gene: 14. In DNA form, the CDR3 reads TGTGCCAGCAGCCAAACTAGCGGTGGTACATGGGCAGATACGCAGTATTTT. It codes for CASSQTSGGTWADTQYF.

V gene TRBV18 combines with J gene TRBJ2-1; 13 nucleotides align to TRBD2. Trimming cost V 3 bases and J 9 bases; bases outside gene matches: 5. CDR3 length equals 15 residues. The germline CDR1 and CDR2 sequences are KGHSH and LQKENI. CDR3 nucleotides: TGTGCCAGCTCACCCGGACTAGCGGGAGCTTTTGAGCAGTTCTTC. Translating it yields CASSPGLAGAFEQFF.

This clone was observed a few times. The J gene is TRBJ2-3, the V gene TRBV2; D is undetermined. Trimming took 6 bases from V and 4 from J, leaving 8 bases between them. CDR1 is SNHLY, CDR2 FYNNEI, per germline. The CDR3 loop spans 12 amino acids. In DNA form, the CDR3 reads TGTGCCAGCAGGATGACGCCAGATACGCAGTATTTT. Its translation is CASRMTPDTQYF.

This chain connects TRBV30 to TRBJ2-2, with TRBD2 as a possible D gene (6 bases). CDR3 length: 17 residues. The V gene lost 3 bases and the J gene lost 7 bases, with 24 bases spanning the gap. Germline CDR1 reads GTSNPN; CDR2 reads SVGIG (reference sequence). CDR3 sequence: CAWRTLSRIGSLGELFF. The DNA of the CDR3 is TGTGCCTGGAGGACCCTATCTAGAATCGGGAGTCTCGGGGAGCTGTTTTTT.

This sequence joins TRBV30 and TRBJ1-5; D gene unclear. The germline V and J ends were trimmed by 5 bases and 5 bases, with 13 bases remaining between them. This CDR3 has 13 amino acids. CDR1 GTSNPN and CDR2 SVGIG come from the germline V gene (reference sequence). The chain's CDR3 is CAWGGRTDQPQHF. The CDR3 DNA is TGTGCCTGGGGAGGCAGGACGGATCAGCCCCAGCATTTT.

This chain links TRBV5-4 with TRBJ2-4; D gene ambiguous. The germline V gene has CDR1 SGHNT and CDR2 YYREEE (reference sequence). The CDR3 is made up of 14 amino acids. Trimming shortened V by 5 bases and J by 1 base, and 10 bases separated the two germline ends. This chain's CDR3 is CASRPGVAKNIQYF. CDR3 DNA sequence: TGTGCCAGCAGGCCTGGGGTGGCCAAAAACATTCAGTACTTC. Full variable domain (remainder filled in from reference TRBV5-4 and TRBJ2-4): ETGVTQSPTHLIKTRGQQVTLRCSSQSGHNTVSWYQQALGQGPQFIFQYYREEENGRGNFPPRFSGLQFPNYSSELNVNALELDDSALYLCASRPGVAKNIQYFGAGTRLSVL.

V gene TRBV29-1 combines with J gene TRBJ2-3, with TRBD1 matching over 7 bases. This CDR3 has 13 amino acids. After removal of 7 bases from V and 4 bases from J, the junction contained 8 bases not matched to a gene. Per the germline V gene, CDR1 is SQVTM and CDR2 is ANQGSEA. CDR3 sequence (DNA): TGCAGCGAACAGGGGTTGACCCCAGATACGCAGTATTTT. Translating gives CSEQGLTPDTQYF.

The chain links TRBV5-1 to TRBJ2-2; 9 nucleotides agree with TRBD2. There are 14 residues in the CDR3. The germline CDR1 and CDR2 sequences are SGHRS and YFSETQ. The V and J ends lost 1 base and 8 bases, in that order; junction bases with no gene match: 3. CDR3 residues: CASSLSTSGGELFF. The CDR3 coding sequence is TGCGCCAGCAGCTTGAGTACTAGCGGGGGGGAGCTGTTTTTT.